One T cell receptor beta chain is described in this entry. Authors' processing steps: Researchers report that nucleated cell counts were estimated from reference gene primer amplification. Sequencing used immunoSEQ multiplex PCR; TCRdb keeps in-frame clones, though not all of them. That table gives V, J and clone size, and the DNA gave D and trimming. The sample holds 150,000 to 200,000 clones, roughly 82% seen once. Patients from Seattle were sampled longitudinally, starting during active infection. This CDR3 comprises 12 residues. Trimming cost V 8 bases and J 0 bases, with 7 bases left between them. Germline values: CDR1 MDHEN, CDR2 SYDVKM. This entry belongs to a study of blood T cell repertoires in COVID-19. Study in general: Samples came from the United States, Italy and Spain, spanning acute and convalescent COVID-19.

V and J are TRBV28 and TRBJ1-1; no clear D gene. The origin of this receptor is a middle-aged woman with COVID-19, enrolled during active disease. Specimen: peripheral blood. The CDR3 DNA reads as TGTGCCAGCCAAATCCTGAACACTGAAGCTTTCTTT. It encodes CASQILNTEAFF.